This entry concerns a single T cell receptor (beta chain). What it recognizes is unknown. Here immunoSEQ multiplex PCR was the method, and the copy in TCRdb shows in-frame clones only, minus some. The data contain fewer than 150,000 clones, approximately 92% of them seen just once; the ten biggest clones take up roughly 0.15%. These data are taken from a study of graft-versus-host responses after intestinal transplantation. Study details: Multivisceral, liver-intestinal, or isolated intestinal transplants were given to recipients.

Overall study findings and caveats: Allografts from individuals with graft-donor T cell macrochimerism displayed high graft-versus-host to host-versus-graft clonal ratios.

The specimen comprised unstimulated CD4+ T cells sorted from spleen or lymph node cells, sampled before intestinal transplant. The receptor's source is a human donor who received an intestinal transplant.

The CDR3 is CASSADIYGYTF. Here the CDR3 DNA reads TGTGCCAGCAGTGCAGACATCTATGGCTACACCTTC. The rearrangement links TRBV6-5 to TRBJ1-2, with D hard to call. Looked up from germline, CDR1 is MNHEY and CDR2 is SVGAGI. V lost 5 bases and J lost 4, with 8 bases in between. The CDR3 extends over 12 amino acids.